These T cell receptor beta chains were read from a single sample in a study of T cell changes during pregnancy in multiple sclerosis. Assay used: immunoSEQ multiplex PCR; TCRdb lists only in-frame clones, some missing. This table holds about 93,000 clones, 85% to 95% found once. The source material was peripheral blood, sampled after pregnancy. These TCRs come from a female donor with multiple sclerosis, enrolled in a pregnancy study. Each CDR3 is given with its conserved first and last residue. Fields, in order: J gene, CDR3 length, V gene, D gene, clone size, CDR3 DNA, CDR3 protein. D genes are given only for firm matches. A clone size is listed for some rows: how often the clone was seen (once, few, many), or a class if it is expanded.

TRBJ2-7 12 TRBV10-1 - - TGCGCCAGCATACAGGGTTGCTACGAGCAGTACTTC CASIQGCYEQYF
TRBJ2-2 14 TRBV27 TRBD1 - TGTGCCAGCAGTTCTACAGGGGGCACCGGGGAGCTGTTTTTT CASSSTGGTGELFF
TRBJ1-1 15 TRBV27 - - TGTGCCAGCAGTTTCTCCGCGGGGGCAAGGACTGAAGCTTTCTTT CASSFSAGARTEAFF
TRBJ2-3 16 TRBV6-6 TRBD1 - TGTGCCAGCAGTTACTCAGACCAGGGGGTCAAGAATACGCAGTATTTT CASSYSDQGVKNTQYF
TRBJ2-7 14 TRBV19 TRBD1 - TGTGCCAGTAGTAGACCGGGACAGGAGTACGAGCAGTACTTC CASSRPGQEYEQYF
TRBJ1-1 14 TRBV27 - - TGTGCCAGCAGTTTATCGCCAGGGGACACTGAAGCTTTCTTT CASSLSPGDTEAFF
TRBJ1-5 15 TRBV19 TRBD1 few TGTGCCAGTAGGGGAACAGGGGGCCTCAATCAGCCCCAGCATTTT CASRGTGGLNQPQHF
TRBJ2-1 15 TRBV10-1 TRBD1 - TGCGCCAGCAGTACGGGACAGGGGTATGTGAATGAGCAGTTCTTC CASSTGQGYVNEQFF
TRBJ2-1 12 TRBV5-4 - - TGTGCCAGCAGCTGGGGGGACAATGAGCAGTTCTTC CASSWGDNEQFF
TRBJ2-1 15 TRBV4-2 TRBD2 - TGTGCCAGCAGCCAAGTAGGCGGGGGGGGCGATGAGCAGTTCTTC CASSQVGGGGDEQFF
TRBJ1-5 15 TRBV18 TRBD1 - TGTGCCAGCTCACGCCGGGACAGGGGTAATCAGCCCCAGCATTTT CASSRRDRGNQPQHF
TRBJ1-3 14 TRBV11-2 - - TGTGCCAGCAGCCATACAGGGAGCGGAAACACCATATATTTT CASSHTGSGNTIYF
TRBJ1-2 13 TRBV6-5 - - TGTGCCAGCAGTACCCTGGACAGAGATGGCTACACCTTC CASSTLDRDGYTF
TRBJ1-5 16 TRBV9 - - TGTGCCAGCAGCGTAAATTCGGACACGACACATCAGCCCCAGCATTTT CASSVNSDTTHQPQHF
TRBJ1-5 15 TRBV19 - - TGTGCCAGTAGTACCCCTGCCAGGGGCGGTCAGCCCCAGCATTTT CASSTPARGGQPQHF
TRBJ1-2 14 TRBV30 - - TGTGCCTGGAGTGTTCATCGCGAGAGGTATGGCTACACCTTC CAWSVHRERYGYTF
TRBJ2-5 15 TRBV30 - - TGTGCCTGGAGTGTAGGCGGACTGTACCAAGAGACCCAGTACTTC CAWSVGGLYQETQYF
TRBJ2-1 15 TRBV11-3 TRBD1 - TGTGCCAGCAGCTTAGGGGGGGGACAGGGCAATGAGCAGTTCTTC CASSLGGGQGNEQFF
TRBJ1-2 16 TRBV28 TRBD1 - TGTGCCAGCAGTAAAGGACAGGGGAGGCCTAACTATGGCTACACCTTC CASSKGQGRPNYGYTF
TRBJ1-1 15 TRBV19 - - TGTGCCAGTAGGCTCCAGGAAAGAATGAACACTGAAGCTTTCTTT CASRLQERMNTEAFF
TRBJ1-2 14 TRBV29-1 TRBD1 few TGCAGCGCGGACAGGAAATATACCAACTATGGCTACACCTTC CSADRKYTNYGYTF
TRBJ1-1 14 TRBV4-3 - once TGCGCCAGCAGCCAAGACAGGGGCCACTCCGAAGCTTTCTTT CASSQDRGHSEAFF
TRBJ1-4 14 TRBV5-6 - few TGTGCCAGCAGCTTGGTGGCCGATCTGGAAAAACTGTTTTTT CASSLVADLEKLFF
TRBJ2-7 14 TRBV9 TRBD1 - TGTGCCAGCAGCGTAGGACAGGGAGACTACGAGCAGTACTTC CASSVGQGDYEQYF
TRBJ2-7 14 TRBV19 - - TGTGCCAGTAGTATAGATCTGCCCGGCTACGAGCAGTACTTC CASSIDLPGYEQYF
TRBJ2-1 17 TRBV15 - - TGTGCCACCAGCACTCATCGGTACGGGGGGCCCAGGAATGAGCAGTTCTTC CATSTHRYGGPRNEQFF
TRBJ1-5 15 TRBV19 TRBD1 - TGTGCCAGTACCACCGAGGGACAGCCGGTACGGCCCCAGCATTTT CASTTEGQPVRPQHF
TRBJ2-7 12 TRBV7-9 - - TGTGCCAGCAGCTTAGACTACAGGGAGCAGTACTTC CASSLDYREQYF
TRBJ1-1 14 TRBV6-5 - - TGTGCCAGCACTTCCGGCAGGTCAGGTAGGGAAGCTTTCTTT CASTSGRSGREAFF
TRBJ2-7 12 TRBV5-4 - few TGTGCCAGCAGCTCGGAGGACCTCGAGCAGTACTTC CASSSEDLEQYF
TRBJ2-3 15 TRBV4-2 - once TGTGCCAGCAGCCAAGTTCCAAATAGTGTGGATACGCAGTATTTT CASSQVPNSVDTQYF
TRBJ1-1 16 TRBV10-1 - - TGCGCCAGCAGTGTGGAGGATTTGGAGCCTGACACTGAAGCTTTCTTT CASSVEDLEPDTEAFF
TRBJ1-5 14 TRBV10-3 - - TGTGCCATCAGTGAGTCGAGGGAGGAACAGCCCCAGCATTTT CAISESREEQPQHF
TRBJ2-3 19 TRBV11-3 - - TGTGCCAGCAGCTTAGGGGTCCCTTGGAGCGCCCGAGAGTCAGATACGCAGTATTTT CASSLGVPWSARESDTQYF
TRBJ2-5 14 TRBV25-1 - - TGTGCCAGCAGTGACAGGTCTTCACAAGAGACCCAGTACTTC CASSDRSSQETQYF
TRBJ2-2 15 TRBV7-3 TRBD1 - TGTGCCAGCAGCTTAAGACAGGGAGCCACCGGGGAGCTGTTTTTT CASSLRQGATGELFF
TRBJ1-2 14 TRBV27 TRBD1 - TGTGCCAGCAGCCCCGGGACAGGGGCATTTACGACCACCTTC CASSPGTGAFTTTF
TRBJ1-1 11 TRBV25-1 - - TGTGCCAGCAGCATTAGCACTGAAGCTTTCTTT CASSISTEAFF
TRBJ2-7 15 TRBV6-5 TRBD2 - TGTGCCAGCAGTCTAGGGACTAGCGGAGGCTACGAGCAGTACTTC CASSLGTSGGYEQYF
TRBJ1-2 12 TRBV29-1 - - TGCAGCGGATTAGCAGTGACCTATGGCTACACCTTC CSGLAVTYGYTF
TRBJ1-1 13 TRBV30 TRBD1 - TGTGCCTGGAGAAAACAGGGGGACACTGAAGCTTTCTTT CAWRKQGDTEAFF
TRBJ2-6 20 TRBV5-1 - - TGCGCCAGCAGCTTGTCCCCTCTGGGCAGGGGAAGCTCTGGGGCCAACGTCCTGACTTTC CASSLSPLGRGSSGANVLTF
TRBJ2-3 12 TRBV7-2 - - TGTGCCAGCAGACCAGGCACAGATACGCAGTATTTT CASRPGTDTQYF
TRBJ1-1 14 TRBV9 - once TGTGCCAGCAGCGTAGTGGGGGGGAACACTGAAGCTTTCTTT CASSVVGGNTEAFF
TRBJ2-7 15 TRBV7-9 TRBD2 - TGTGCCAGCAGCTTAACGGGTCTAGCGGGTCACGAGCAGTACTTC CASSLTGLAGHEQYF
TRBJ2-5 20 TRBV4-2 TRBD2 - TGTGCCAGCAGCCAAGAGAGTTCCCTAGCGGGAGGGGGGGGCCAAGAGACCCAGTACTTC CASSQESSLAGGGGQETQYF
TRBJ2-7 17 TRBV12-5 TRBD2 - TGTGCTAGTGGGCATGGCTTGCGGCTAGCGGGTTCCTACGAGCAGTACTTC CASGHGLRLAGSYEQYF
TRBJ2-3 15 TRBV29-1 - - TGCAGCGTTACTCGGCAGGGTAGGGTCACAGATACGCAGTATTTT CSVTRQGRVTDTQYF
TRBJ1-4 16 TRBV7-9 - - TGTGCCAGCAGCTTGGCCCGAGGAAACGGAGGGGAAAAACTGTTTTTT CASSLARGNGGEKLFF
TRBJ2-2 18 TRBV10-3 TRBD1 - TGTGCCATCAGTGAGAAGGGGACAGCGGTTAAAACCGCCGGGGAGCTGTTTTTT CAISEKGTAVKTAGELFF
TRBJ2-3 16 TRBV6-5 TRBD2 - TGTGCCAGCAGTTCAAGGACTAGCGGGACTGGAGATACGCAGTATTTT CASSSRTSGTGDTQYF
TRBJ2-3 13 TRBV5-4 - few TGTGCCAGCAGCTGGGCAGTGGAAGATACGCAGTATTTT CASSWAVEDTQYF